The 25 T cell receptor beta chains in this list originate from one sample, sequenced in a study of cytomegalovirus exposure and HLA in healthy donors. The PCR made use of 60 Vbeta and 13 Jbeta primers. Clones were read by immunoSEQ multiplex PCR, and TCRdb kept only the in-frame ones, dropping some. The sample has about 98,000 clones; over 65% are singletons. The sequenced sample consisted of PBMCs. These TCRs come from a male donor in good health and CMV-seronegative.

This chain connects TRBV7-9 to TRBJ1-2; no reliable D call. The germline V and J ends were trimmed by 3 bases and 0 bases, with 8 bases remaining between them. The germline V gene has CDR1 SEHNR and CDR2 FQNEAQ (reference sequence). The CDR3 is 14 amino acids. This CDR3 is CASSLAKANYGYTF. In DNA form, the CDR3 reads TGTGCCAGCAGCTTGGCCAAAGCTAACTATGGCTACACCTTC.

This clone was counted a few times. The chain combines TRBV11-2 with TRBJ1-5; D might be TRBD1 (5 bases). The CDR3 sequence is 15 residues long. The V gene lost 7 bases and the J gene lost 4 bases, with 17 bases spanning the gap. In germline, CDR1 is SGHAT, CDR2 FQNNGV. CDR3 DNA sequence: TGTGCCAGCACCCACGGGCAGGGTTGGAATCAGCCCCAGCATTTT. Encoded protein: CASTHGQGWNQPQHF.

This rearrangement joins TRBV13 to TRBJ2-5; 16 bases are shared with TRBD2. The DNA end is more similar to TRBJ2-7, so the J call may be wrong. CDR1 and CDR2 (germline): PRHDT, FYEKMQ (reference sequence). CDR3 length: 19 amino acids. CDR3 amino acids: CASSFRGTSGRARPSEQYF. The CDR3 DNA reads TGTGCCAGCAGCTTTAGAGGGACTAGCGGGAGGGCTAGGCCTAGCGAGCAGTACTTC.

The chain combines TRBV19 with TRBJ1-5; 7 bases are a match to TRBD1. The CDR3 sequence is 15 residues long. Looked up from germline, CDR1 is LNHDA and CDR2 is SQIVND (reference sequence). Losses at the gene ends were 4 bases for V and 0 bases for J; bases not matched to a gene: 3. The CDR3 coding sequence is TGTGCCAGTAGTACAACAGGGGATAGCAATCAGCCCCAGCATTTT. Its translation is CASSTTGDSNQPQHF.

This chain joins TRBV13 and TRBJ1-2; TRBD1 matches 7 bases. V shed 1 base, J shed 8 bases, and the junction held 7 bases outside the gene matches. The CDR3 extends over 14 amino acids. Germline V gene sequence: CDR1 PRHDT, CDR2 FYEKMQ (reference sequence). CDR3 DNA sequence: TGTGCCAGCAGCTTAGTAGGGGGCTTAGTAGGCTACACCTTC. Translated, it gives CASSLVGGLVGYTF.

This chain links TRBV9 with TRBJ1-1, with a weak D call TRBD1 (5 bases). The V end lost 3 bases, the J end lost 4 bases, and 13 bases lay between the germline ends. CDR1 and CDR2 (germline): SGDLS, YYNGEE. This CDR3 has 14 residues. CDR3 protein: CASSAGGLGTEAFF. CDR3 DNA: TGTGCCAGCAGCGCGGGGGGTCTGGGCACTGAAGCTTTCTTT. Full variable domain (rest looked up from reference TRBV9 and TRBJ1-1): DSGVTQTPKHLITATGQRVTLRCSPRSGDLSVYWYQQSLDQGLQFLIQYYNGEERAKGNILERFSAQQFPDLHSELNLSSLELGDSALYFCASSAGGLGTEAFFGQGTRLTVV.

CDR3 DNA sequence: TGCGCCAGCAGTCCCGAGGGGGGGAACAGAAACACCATATATTTT. This encodes CASSPEGGNRNTIYF. The chain joins TRBV5-1 to TRBJ1-3; TRBD1 is a possible D gene (6 bases). CDR3 length: 15 residues. The V gene lost 5 bases and the J gene lost 5 bases, with 17 bases spanning the gap. Germline-derived CDR1 and CDR2 are SGHRS and YFSETQ.

The chain carries TRBV7-2 and TRBJ2-7; 9 bases agree with TRBD1. The CDR3 extends over 16 amino acids. Germline lookup yields CDR1 SGHTA and CDR2 FQGNSA. V lost 3 bases and J lost 5; bases outside the gene matches: 11. The chain's CDR3 is CASSFTPWTGVDEQYF. The CDR3 DNA sequence: TGTGCCAGCAGCTTTACTCCATGGACAGGGGTCGACGAGCAGTACTTC.

V usage is TRBV12-5 and J usage is TRBJ1-5; D not resolved. V was shortened by 2 bases and J by 4 bases, with 9 bases between the two germline ends. Germline V gives CDR1 LGHNT, CDR2 FRNRAP. The CDR3 has 14 amino acids. CDR3 residues: CASGLIAGNQPQHF. In DNA, the CDR3 is TGTGCTAGTGGTTTGATAGCTGGGAATCAGCCCCAGCATTTT.

This chain links TRBV6-1 with TRBJ2-7; 7 nucleotides line up with TRBD2. The CDR3 runs to 13 residues. Germline V gene data show CDR1 as MNHNS and CDR2 as SASEGT. V shed 5 bases, J shed 2 bases, and the junction held 3 bases outside the gene matches. The CDR3 DNA is TGTGCCAGCAGTTGGACTAGACCCTACGAGCAGTACTTC. This codes for CASSWTRPYEQYF.

This chain uses TRBV27 with TRBJ2-7; D unresolved. V was shortened by 1 base and J by 1 base, with 8 bases between the two germline ends. Germline values: CDR1 MNHEY, CDR2 SMNVEV (reference sequence). The CDR3 loop spans 14 amino acids. The CDR3 nucleotides are TGTGCCAGCAGTTTATATGGCAAGTCCTACGAGCAGTACTTC. It encodes CASSLYGKSYEQYF.

This clone was seen only a few times. The rearrangement links TRBV4-1 to TRBJ1-1, with 7 bases that match TRBD1. V lost 4 bases and J lost 0; bases outside the gene matches: 5. Looked up from germline, CDR1 is MGHRA and CDR2 is YSYEKL. The CDR3 spans 15 residues. The CDR3 loop is CASSLPTGMNTEAFF. The CDR3 nucleotides are TGCGCCAGCAGCCTTCCGACAGGGATGAACACTGAAGCTTTCTTT.

The V and J genes are TRBV27 and TRBJ1-4, with D unresolved. Between the trimmed V and J ends, which lost 4 bases and 1 base, there was a span of 10 bases. Germline lookup yields CDR1 MNHEY and CDR2 SMNVEV (reference sequence). This CDR3 contains 15 residues. The CDR3 sequence is CASSWMAGTNEKLFF. DNA for the CDR3: TGTGCCAGCAGTTGGATGGCAGGAACTAATGAAAAACTGTTTTTT.

This chain joins TRBV2 and TRBJ2-7; 13 bases agree with TRBD2. This CDR3 is 17 amino acids long. J gave up 0 bases and V 6 bases, and 8 bases lay outside the gene matches. Germline values: CDR1 SNHLY, CDR2 FYNNEI. CDR3 in DNA: TGTGCCAGCAGACTTAGACTAGCGGGAGGTCACTCCTACGAGCAGTACTTC. This translates into CASRLRLAGGHSYEQYF.

This rearrangement joins TRBV25-1 to TRBJ1-2; D gene uncertain. From germline, CDR1 is MGHDK and CDR2 SYGVNS. The CDR3 contains 13 residues. V lost 4 bases and J 3 bases, leaving 9 bases between the germline ends. The CDR3 spells CASSGHLYYGYTF. The CDR3 DNA reads TGTGCCAGCAGTGGTCACTTATACTATGGCTACACCTTC.

V and J are TRBV28 and TRBJ1-5; D remains ambiguous. The CDR3 spans 14 residues. Germline lookup yields CDR1 MDHEN and CDR2 SYDVKM. The V gene lost 5 bases and the J gene lost 6 bases, with 14 bases spanning the gap. DNA for the CDR3: TGTGCCAGCAGTCAGGCTAAAGGAGGTCAGCCCCAGCATTTT. Encoded protein: CASSQAKGGQPQHF.

The gene calls are TRBV30 and TRBJ1-2, with no clear D. V lost 0 bases and J lost 4, with 9 bases in between. The CDR3 is 13 amino acids. Germline V gene data show CDR1 as GTSNPN and CDR2 as SVGIG (reference sequence). The CDR3 protein is CAWSVGLAYGYTF. In nucleotides, the CDR3 is TGTGCCTGGAGTGTGGGCCTGGCCTATGGCTACACCTTC.

Only one count was recorded for this clone. CDR3 protein: CATSEYAQGNSNQPQHF. In DNA form, the CDR3 reads TGTGCCACCAGCGAATACGCCCAGGGGAATAGCAATCAGCCCCAGCATTTT. This chain joins TRBV15 and TRBJ1-5; possibly TRBD1 for D (6 bases). The CDR3 runs to 17 residues. Germline V gene data show CDR1 as LNHNV and CDR2 as YYDKDF (reference sequence). Trimming left V 5 bases short and J 0 bases short, with 17 bases between.

This clone was seen a handful of times. The V call is TRBV6-1, the J call TRBJ2-3; 8 nucleotides align to TRBD1. Germline V gives CDR1 MNHNS, CDR2 SASEGT. The CDR3 has 15 residues. V dropped 1 base and J dropped 2; count of bases not matched to a gene: 2. DNA of the CDR3: TGTGCCAGCAGTGAAGGGACAGGGCACACAGATACGCAGTATTTT. Protein sequence: CASSEGTGHTDTQYF.

The sample holds a few counts of this clone. V is TRBV6-1 and J is TRBJ2-7; 7 nucleotides align to TRBD1. The CDR3 consists of 13 residues. The germline CDR1 and CDR2 sequences are MNHNS and SASEGT. J lost 4 bases, V lost 6 bases, and 6 bases had no gene match. The CDR3 nucleotides are TGTGCCAGCAGCCGGGACAGTTTTTACGAGCAGTACTTC. Translation gives CASSRDSFYEQYF.

This clone was seen just once. The chain couples TRBV5-6 to TRBJ2-7; 11 positions match TRBD1. The V gene end was trimmed by 4 bases and the J gene end by 3 bases; junction bases not matched to a gene: 3. Germline loops: CDR1 SGHDT, CDR2 YYEEEE. This CDR3 comprises 14 residues. CDR3 sequence reads: CASSLGTGGYEQYF. CDR3 bases: TGTGCCAGCAGCCTAGGGACAGGGGGCTACGAGCAGTACTTC.

This clone was seen only once. V gene TRBV18 combines with J gene TRBJ1-1, with 8 bases lining up with TRBD1. V shed 1 base, J shed 6 bases, and the junction held 1 base outside the gene matches. Germline assignment: CDR1 KGHSH and CDR2 LQKENI. There are 13 residues in the CDR3. CDR3 sequence (DNA): TGTGCCAGCTCACCACGGACAGGGTCTGAAGCTTTCTTT. Amino acid sequence: CASSPRTGSEAFF.

The chain employs TRBV5-6 and TRBJ2-5, with 9 bases that match TRBD1. V shed 4 bases and J 5 bases; nucleotides not matched to a gene: 9. The CDR3 contains 15 residues. Germline CDR1 reads SGHDT; CDR2 reads YYEEEE. In nucleotides, the CDR3 is TGTGCCAGCAGCCCGCCGGGACAGGGTTGGGAGACCCAGTACTTC. Translating gives CASSPPGQGWETQYF. Using reference TRBV5-6 and TRBJ2-5 for the parts outside the CDR3, the full variable domain is DAGVTQSPTHLIKTRGQQVTLRCSPKSGHDTVSWYQQALGQGPQFIFQYYEEEERQRGNFPDRFSGHQFPNYSSELNVNALLLGDSALYLCASSPPGQGWETQYFGPGTRLLVL.

The genes are TRBV10-3 and TRBJ1-6; D ambiguous. This CDR3 region has 14 residues. Trimming removed 3 bases from V and 8 bases from J, with 11 bases in between. From germline, CDR1 is ENHRY and CDR2 SYGVKD. The CDR3 spells CAISDDVGDSPLHF. In nucleotides, the CDR3 is TGTGCCATCAGTGATGACGTGGGAGATTCACCCCTCCACTTT.

V gene TRBV14 combines with J gene TRBJ1-1, with 7 positions matching TRBD1. The ends lost 5 bases at V and 7 bases at J; junction bases unmatched: 16. The CDR3 totals 16 residues. In germline, CDR1 is SGHDN, CDR2 FVKESK. CDR3 in amino acids: CASSTFRDSERDEAFF. For the CDR3, the DNA is TGTGCCAGCAGCACATTCCGGGACAGTGAACGCGATGAAGCTTTCTTT. Full variable domain (missing parts from reference TRBV14 and TRBJ1-1): EAGVTQFPSHSVIEKGQTVTLRCDPISGHDNLYWYRRVMGKEIKFLLHFVKESKQDESGMPNNRFLAERTGGTYSTLKVQPAELEDSGVYFCASSTFRDSERDEAFFGQGTRLTVV.